One sample yielded the 17 T cell receptor beta chains listed below, sequenced in a study of long-term antiretroviral therapy in people with HIV. Version v3.0 of the immunoSEQ assay was performed at survey level. Only in-frame clones appear in the TCRdb table, and some are missing; sequencing was by immunoSEQ multiplex PCR. The data hold about 28,000 clones, with 70% to 90% observed a single time. The sequencing used unsorted PBMCs, collected 1.8 years after starting antiretroviral therapy. These receptors came from a woman in her late teens or twenties with HIV.

This sequence joins TRBV9 and TRBJ2-1; perhaps TRBD1 as D (5 bases). Looked up from germline, CDR1 is SGDLS and CDR2 is YYNGEE. The V gene lost 2 bases and the J gene lost 7 bases, with 13 bases spanning the gap. The CDR3 is 14 amino acids. The CDR3 here is CASSVGPRINEQFF. CDR3 bases: TGTGCCAGCAGCGTGGGGCCCCGGATTAATGAGCAGTTCTTC. Using reference TRBV9 and TRBJ2-1 for the parts outside the CDR3, the full variable domain is DSGVTQTPKHLITATGQRVTLRCSPRSGDLSVYWYQQSLDQGLQFLIQYYNGEERAKGNILERFSAQQFPDLHSELNLSSLELGDSALYFCASSVGPRINEQFFGPGTRLTVL.

The CDR3 sequence: CASSSDSGLAEETQYF. Here the CDR3 DNA reads TGTGCCAGCAGCTCTGATTCGGGACTAGCGGAAGAGACCCAGTACTTC. V usage is TRBV5-4 and J usage is TRBJ2-5, with 11 nucleotides matching TRBD2. V gave up 3 bases and J gave up 3 bases; unmatched junction bases: 7. The germline V gene has CDR1 SGHNT and CDR2 YYREEE (reference sequence). This CDR3 has 16 amino acids.

The rearrangement uses TRBV19 and TRBJ2-2, with D perhaps matching TRBD2 (6 bases). The germline gives CDR1 LNHDA, CDR2 SQIVND (reference sequence). V gave up 5 bases and J gave up 5 bases, with 12 bases separating them. This CDR3 comprises 14 residues. CDR3 sequence (DNA): TGTGCCAGTAGTCCCCGGGGGTCTACCGGGGAGCTGTTTTTT. Protein product: CASSPRGSTGELFF.

The chain couples TRBV28 to TRBJ2-4, with D perhaps matching TRBD1 or TRBD2 (5 bases each). CDR1 and CDR2 from the germline V gene are MDHEN and SYDVKM. CDR3 length: 17 amino acids. V gave up 5 bases and J gave up 8 bases, with 25 bases separating them. The CDR3 coding sequence is TGTGCCAGCAGTGCCCTTGACGGGACCTTATCTAGAGACATTCAGTACTTC. Translating gives CASSALDGTLSRDIQYF.

The chain links TRBV15 to TRBJ1-4; 9 bases agree with TRBD1. Germline V gene data show CDR1 as LNHNV and CDR2 as YYDKDF (reference sequence). This CDR3 has 15 residues. J was trimmed by 8 bases and V by 7 bases; bases with no gene match: 11. This CDR3 reads CATNARDRVLEKLFF. The DNA for the CDR3 is TGTGCCACCAACGCTAGGGACAGGGTATTAGAAAAACTGTTTTTT.

V gene TRBV7-8 combines with J gene TRBJ2-7, with D possibly being TRBD1 (7 bases). Trimming removed 6 bases from V and 2 bases from J, with 20 bases in between. The CDR3 contains 16 residues. Germline lookup yields CDR1 SGHVS and CDR2 FQNEAQ. CDR3 loop: CASSSGVGRGAYEQYF. CDR3 DNA sequence: TGTGCCAGCAGTTCAGGGGTAGGCAGGGGGGCCTACGAGCAGTACTTC.

This clone was found once. V is TRBV27 and J is TRBJ1-2; D is unresolved. Trimming removed 6 bases from V and 8 bases from J, with 7 bases in between. The V gene's germline CDR1 is MNHEY and CDR2 SMNVEV (reference sequence). The CDR3 spans 10 residues. Here the CDR3 reads CASSSLGYTF. In DNA, the CDR3 is TGTGCCAGCAGCTCACTAGGCTACACCTTC.

The chain joins TRBV5-1 to TRBJ2-1; TRBD1 or TRBD2 may be the D gene (5 bases each). Looked up from germline, CDR1 is SGHRS and CDR2 is YFSETQ. There are 14 residues in the CDR3. V was cut by 6 bases and J by 0 bases, with 10 bases left in between. In DNA, the CDR3 is TGCGCCAGCACCGAGGGGACCTCCTACAATGAGCAGTTCTTC. Encoded protein: CASTEGTSYNEQFF.

J is TRBJ2-3 and V is TRBV11-2; 8 nucleotides line up with TRBD2. This CDR3 contains 15 residues. Germline CDR1 reads SGHAT; CDR2 reads FQNNGV. V shed 3 bases and J 5 bases; nucleotides not matched to a gene: 7. Written as DNA, the CDR3 is TGTGCCAGCAGCTTTACAGCGGGAGAGAGAGATACGCAGTATTTT. This translates into CASSFTAGERDTQYF.

The genes are TRBV13 and TRBJ2-7; TRBD1 matches 7 bases. The CDR3 has 15 amino acids. Germline assignment: CDR1 PRHDT and CDR2 FYEKMQ (reference sequence). With 6 bases clipped from V and 0 bases from J, the junction kept 8 bases outside the gene matches. In nucleotides, the CDR3 is TGTGCCAGCAGGCCTACGGGACAGCACTCCTACGAGCAGTACTTC. Encoded protein: CASRPTGQHSYEQYF.

This clone was picked up one time. The chain is built from TRBV10-1 and TRBJ2-7; D possibly uses TRBD1 or TRBD2 (5 bases each). Germline CDR1 is WNHNN and CDR2 is SYGVQD (reference sequence). The CDR3 has 14 residues. Trimming took off 8 bases at V and 2 bases at J, with 16 bases between the two ends. This chain's CDR3 is CASSHRDLAYEQYF. The CDR3 DNA reads as TGCGCCAGCTCGCATCGGGACCTCGCCTACGAGCAGTACTTC.

V gene TRBV7-9 combines with J gene TRBJ2-7, with D maybe TRBD1 (5 bases). The CDR3 spans 15 residues. Germline values: CDR1 SEHNR, CDR2 FQNEAQ (reference sequence). V lost 1 base, J lost 3 bases, and 13 bases lay in between. The CDR3 DNA reads as TGTGCCAGCAGCTTAGGGGGCAGGGTTCACTACGAGCAGTACTTC. Protein product: CASSLGGRVHYEQYF.

The V call is TRBV18, the J call TRBJ2-2; D gene ambiguous. The V end was cut by 6 bases, the J end by 0 bases, with 5 bases between. The germline gives CDR1 KGHSH, CDR2 LQKENI. There are 13 residues in the CDR3. The CDR3 DNA reads as TGTGCCAGCTCCGCGTCGAACACCGGGGAGCTGTTTTTT. This codes for CASSASNTGELFF.

This clone was counted only a few times. V gene TRBV6-6 combines with J gene TRBJ1-5; D is unclear. Germline assignment: CDR1 MNHNY and CDR2 SVGAGI (reference sequence). This CDR3 spans 12 amino acids. Trimming removed 6 bases from V and 3 bases from J, with 6 bases in between. The CDR3 nucleotides are TGTGCCAGCAGCCTAGCCAATCAGCCCCAGCATTTT. Its translation: CASSLANQPQHF.

J is TRBJ1-2 and V is TRBV6-5, with 9 bases aligning to TRBD1. Trimming cost V 3 bases and J 4 bases; bases outside gene matches: 6. Germline V lookup: CDR1 MNHEY, CDR2 SVGAGI. The CDR3 covers 15 residues. The CDR3 loop is CASSYADRGSYGYTF. The CDR3 bases are TGTGCCAGCAGTTATGCGGACAGGGGTAGCTATGGCTACACCTTC.

The chain links TRBV25-1 to TRBJ1-3, with unresolved D. The CDR3 contains 11 residues. Trimming stripped 6 bases from V and 8 bases from J, with 8 bases between. Germline V gene lookup returns CDR1 MGHDK and CDR2 SYGVNS. This CDR3 is CASSPGDTIYF. The CDR3 DNA reads TGTGCCAGCAGCCCCGGAGACACCATATATTTT.

The chain has TRBV4-3 and TRBJ1-2; D remains unclear. The CDR3 contains 12 residues. V dropped 0 bases and J dropped 5 bases, with 4 bases sitting between them. Germline CDR1 reads LGHNA; CDR2 reads YSLEER. The CDR3 coding sequence is TGCGCCAGCAGCCAAGACGCGTATGGCTACACCTTC. Translation gives CASSQDAYGYTF.